Given below is one T cell receptor beta chain in context. The data derive from a study of blood T cell repertoires in COVID-19. V shed 1 base and J shed 4 bases, with 4 bases lying between them. The CDR3 spans 12 residues. CDR1 is PRHDT and CDR2 is FYEKMQ in the germline V gene (reference sequence). The method was immunoSEQ multiplex PCR; TCRdb's version includes in-frame clones alone and lacks a portion of them. The profile shows approximately 250,000 clones, 85% to 95% of them singletons. The receptor was isolated from a man in his thirties or forties with COVID-19, enrolled during active disease. Sequenced input: peripheral blood. V and J are TRBV13 and TRBJ1-2; D unresolved. The CDR3 DNA is TGTGCCAGCAGCTTAGTCAGCTATGGCTACACCTTC. Encoded protein: CASSLVSYGYTF.